Listed below are T cell receptor beta chains from one sample, sequenced in a study of blood T cells in healthy people across ages. TCRdb re-analysed the 5' RACE reads in MiXCR, keeping a single row per CDR3 protein. The sample records hundreds of thousands of distinct CDR3 sequences, 58% being singletons. The source material was blood. Receptors were obtained from a man aged 55 to 70 in good health. Each CDR3 is given with its conserved first and last residue. Fields, in order: D gene, V gene, J gene, clone size, CDR3 protein, CDR3 DNA. A D gene is named only where the DNA matches it firmly. Expanded clones get a size class; other rows say once, few or many, or leave the size out.

D gene: -; V gene: TRBV12-3/TRBV12-4; J gene: TRBJ1-2; clone size: -; CDR3 protein: CAGTGGEGENTF; CDR3 DNA: TGTGCCGGCACCGGGGGGGAGGGAGAAAACACCTTC
D gene: -; V gene: TRBV11-3; J gene: TRBJ2-1; clone size: few; CDR3 protein: CASSMDGTLNEQFF; CDR3 DNA: TGTGCCAGCAGCATGGACGGGACCCTCAATGAGCAGTTCTTC
D gene: TRBD2; V gene: TRBV7-2; J gene: TRBJ2-7; clone size: -; CDR3 protein: CASSPHGRGGDEQYF; CDR3 DNA: TGTGCCAGCAGTCCCCACGGGCGGGGGGGTGACGAGCAGTACTTC
D gene: -; V gene: TRBV4-1; J gene: TRBJ1-2; clone size: few; CDR3 protein: CASSQPGRGTNYGYTF; CDR3 DNA: TGCGCCAGCAGCCAACCCGGGCGGGGGACGAACTATGGCTACACCTTC
D gene: -; V gene: TRBV12-3/TRBV12-4; J gene: TRBJ2-1; clone size: few; CDR3 protein: CASSFESNEQFF; CDR3 DNA: TGTGCCAGCAGCTTCGAATCCAATGAGCAGTTCTTC
D gene: -; V gene: TRBV2; J gene: TRBJ1-2; clone size: -; CDR3 protein: CASSGGAGAVDGYTF; CDR3 DNA: TGTGCCAGCAGTGGCGGGGCAGGGGCGGTCGATGGCTACACCTTC
D gene: -; V gene: TRBV5-1; J gene: TRBJ2-7; clone size: -; CDR3 protein: CASRPGLGTYEQYF; CDR3 DNA: TGCGCCAGCAGACCGGGCCTCGGGACCTACGAGCAGTACTTC
D gene: -; V gene: TRBV27; J gene: TRBJ2-6; clone size: -; CDR3 protein: CASSPLTDYLSGANVLTF; CDR3 DNA: TGTGCCAGCAGTCCATTGACAGATTATCTATCTGGGGCCAACGTCCTGACTTTC
D gene: TRBD1; V gene: TRBV12-3/TRBV12-4; J gene: TRBJ2-1; clone size: -; CDR3 protein: CASTSDRHNEQFF; CDR3 DNA: TGTGCCAGCACCTCGGACAGGCACAATGAGCAGTTCTTC
D gene: -; V gene: TRBV3-1; J gene: TRBJ2-1; clone size: -; CDR3 protein: CASSQEPGNEQFF; CDR3 DNA: TGTGCCAGCAGCCAAGAGCCCGGGAATGAGCAGTTCTTC
D gene: TRBD2; V gene: TRBV10-3; J gene: TRBJ2-3; clone size: many; CDR3 protein: CAISERTSGGAMDTQYF; CDR3 DNA: TGTGCCATCAGTGAGAGGACTAGCGGGGGAGCGATGGATACGCAGTATTTT
D gene: TRBD2; V gene: TRBV29-1; J gene: TRBJ2-3; clone size: few; CDR3 protein: CSVDRGPSGVTDTQYF; CDR3 DNA: TGCAGCGTCGATCGTGGGCCTAGCGGGGTCACAGATACGCAGTATTTT
D gene: TRBD2; V gene: TRBV7-9; J gene: TRBJ2-7; clone size: few; CDR3 protein: CASSAAGGSYEQYF; CDR3 DNA: TGTGCCAGCAGCGCTGCGGGGGGTTCCTACGAGCAGTACTTC
D gene: -; V gene: TRBV6-5; J gene: TRBJ2-7; clone size: -; CDR3 protein: CASSYWGTYNEQYF; CDR3 DNA: TGTGCCAGCAGTTACTGGGGGACCTACAATGAGCAGTACTTC
D gene: -; V gene: TRBV9; J gene: TRBJ2-5; clone size: -; CDR3 protein: CASSTSKGAETQYF; CDR3 DNA: TGTGCCAGCAGCACTAGCAAGGGAGCCGAGACCCAGTACTTC
D gene: TRBD1; V gene: TRBV10-3; J gene: TRBJ2-7; clone size: -; CDR3 protein: CAISEQQGAVEQYF; CDR3 DNA: TGTGCCATCAGTGAGCAACAGGGGGCAGTGGAGCAGTACTTC
D gene: TRBD1; V gene: TRBV5-1; J gene: TRBJ2-1; clone size: -; CDR3 protein: CACSVDRGDEQFF; CDR3 DNA: TGCGCCTGCAGCGTGGACAGGGGCGATGAGCAGTTCTTC
D gene: -; V gene: TRBV5-1; J gene: TRBJ2-6; clone size: -; CDR3 protein: CASSLAEGDSGANVLTF; CDR3 DNA: TGCGCCAGCAGCTTGGCGGAGGGCGACTCTGGGGCCAACGTCCTGACTTTC
D gene: TRBD1; V gene: TRBV20-1; J gene: TRBJ2-4; clone size: -; CDR3 protein: CSADRGLNIQYF; CDR3 DNA: TGCAGTGCCGACAGGGGGCTTAACATTCAGTACTTC
D gene: -; V gene: TRBV20-1; J gene: TRBJ1-2; clone size: -; CDR3 protein: CSARGRDYGYTF; CDR3 DNA: TGCAGTGCTAGGGGACGGGACTATGGCTACACCTTC
D gene: TRBD2; V gene: TRBV6-2/TRBV6-3; J gene: TRBJ2-5; clone size: -; CDR3 protein: CASSYSEIGLAGETQYF; CDR3 DNA: TGTGCCAGCAGTTACTCGGAAATCGGACTAGCGGGGGAGACCCAGTACTTC
D gene: -; V gene: TRBV7-7; J gene: TRBJ1-2; clone size: -; CDR3 protein: CASPPDGSHNYGYTF; CDR3 DNA: TGTGCCAGCCCACCCGACGGATCACATAACTATGGCTACACCTTC
D gene: -; V gene: TRBV19; J gene: TRBJ2-6; clone size: -; CDR3 protein: CASSHRGRAGANVLTF; CDR3 DNA: TGTGCCAGTAGCCATAGGGGCAGGGCTGGGGCCAACGTCCTGACTTTC
D gene: -; V gene: TRBV5-5; J gene: TRBJ2-1; clone size: -; CDR3 protein: CASSPRGRARSNEQFF; CDR3 DNA: TGTGCCAGCAGCCCCAGGGGCAGGGCCCGTTCCAATGAGCAGTTCTTC
D gene: TRBD1; V gene: TRBV29-1; J gene: TRBJ2-5; clone size: -; CDR3 protein: CSVEDLDRVEQETQYF; CDR3 DNA: TGCAGCGTTGAAGATCTTGACAGGGTGGAGCAAGAGACCCAGTACTTC